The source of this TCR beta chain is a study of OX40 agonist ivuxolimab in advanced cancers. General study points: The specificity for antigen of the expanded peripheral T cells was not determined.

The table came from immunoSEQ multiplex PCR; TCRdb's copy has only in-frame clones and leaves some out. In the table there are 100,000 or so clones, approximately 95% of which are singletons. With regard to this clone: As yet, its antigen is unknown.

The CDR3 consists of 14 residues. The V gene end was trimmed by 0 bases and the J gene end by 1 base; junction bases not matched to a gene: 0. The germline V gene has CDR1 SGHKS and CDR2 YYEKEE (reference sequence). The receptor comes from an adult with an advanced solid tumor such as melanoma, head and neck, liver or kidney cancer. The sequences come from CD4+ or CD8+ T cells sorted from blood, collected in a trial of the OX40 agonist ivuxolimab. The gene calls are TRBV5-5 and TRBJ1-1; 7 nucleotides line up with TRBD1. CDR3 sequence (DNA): TGTGCCAGCAGCTTGGGGGACAGGAACACTGAAGCTTTCTTT. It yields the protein CASSLGDRNTEAFF.